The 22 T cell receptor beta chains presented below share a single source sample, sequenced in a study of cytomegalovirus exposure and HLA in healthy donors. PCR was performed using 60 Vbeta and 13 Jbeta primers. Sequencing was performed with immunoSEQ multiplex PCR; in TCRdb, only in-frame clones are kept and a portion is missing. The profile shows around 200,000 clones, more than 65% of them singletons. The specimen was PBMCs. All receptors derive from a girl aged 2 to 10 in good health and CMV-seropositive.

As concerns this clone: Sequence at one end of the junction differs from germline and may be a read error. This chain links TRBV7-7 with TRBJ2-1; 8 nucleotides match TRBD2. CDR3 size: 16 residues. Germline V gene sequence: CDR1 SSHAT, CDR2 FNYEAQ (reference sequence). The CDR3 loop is CASSPRLAGSWDEQFF. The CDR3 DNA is TGTGCTAGCAGCCCACGATTAGCGGGATCCTGGGATGAGCAGTTCTTC.

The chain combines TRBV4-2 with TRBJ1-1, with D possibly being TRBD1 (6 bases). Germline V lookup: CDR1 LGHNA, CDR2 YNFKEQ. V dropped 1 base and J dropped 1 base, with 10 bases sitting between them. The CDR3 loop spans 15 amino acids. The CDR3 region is CASSQVGRGNTEAFF. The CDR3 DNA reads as TGTGCCAGCAGCCAAGTAGGCAGGGGGAACACTGAAGCTTTCTTT.

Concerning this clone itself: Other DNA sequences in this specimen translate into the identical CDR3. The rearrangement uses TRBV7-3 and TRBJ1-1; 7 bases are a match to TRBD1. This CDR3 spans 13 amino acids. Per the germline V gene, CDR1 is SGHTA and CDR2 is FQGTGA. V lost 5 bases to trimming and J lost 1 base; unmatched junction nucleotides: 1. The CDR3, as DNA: TGTGCCAGCAGCCGGGACAGGAACACTGAAGCTTTCTTT. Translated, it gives CASSRDRNTEAFF.

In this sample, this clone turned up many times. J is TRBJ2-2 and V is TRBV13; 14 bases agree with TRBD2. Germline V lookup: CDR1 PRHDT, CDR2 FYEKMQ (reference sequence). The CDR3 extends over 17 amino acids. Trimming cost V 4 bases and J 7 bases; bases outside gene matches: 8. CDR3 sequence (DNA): TGTGCCAGCAGCTCCTGGGGGACTAGCGGGAGTGGCGGGGAGCTGTTTTTT. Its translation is CASSSWGTSGSGGELFF.

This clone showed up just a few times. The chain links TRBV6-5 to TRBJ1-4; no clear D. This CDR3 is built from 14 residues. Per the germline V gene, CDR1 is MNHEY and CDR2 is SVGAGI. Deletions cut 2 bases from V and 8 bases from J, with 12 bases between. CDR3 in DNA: TGTGCCAGCAGTTACCTGTTGGGAGGGGAAAAACTGTTTTTT. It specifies CASSYLLGGEKLFF.

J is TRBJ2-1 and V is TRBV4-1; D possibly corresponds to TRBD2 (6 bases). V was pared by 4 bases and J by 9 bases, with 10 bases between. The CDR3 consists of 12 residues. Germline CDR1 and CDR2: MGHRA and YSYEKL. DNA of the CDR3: TGCGCCAGCAGCCCCCCCGGGGGTGAGCAGTTCTTC. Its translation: CASSPPGGEQFF.

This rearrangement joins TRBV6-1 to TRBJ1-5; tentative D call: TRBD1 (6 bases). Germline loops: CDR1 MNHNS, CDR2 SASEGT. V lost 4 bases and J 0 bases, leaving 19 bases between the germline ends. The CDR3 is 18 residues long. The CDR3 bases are TGTGCCAGCAGTGTCTTAGTGTCAGGGGCGTATAGCAATCAGCCCCAGCATTTT. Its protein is CASSVLVSGAYSNQPQHF.

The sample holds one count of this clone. The CDR3 coding sequence is TGCAGCGCCAAGGGGGACCAAAACACTGAAGCTTTCTTT. Residues: CSAKGDQNTEAFF. The rearrangement joins TRBV29-1 to TRBJ1-1; D perhaps matches TRBD1 (6 bases). This CDR3 is built from 13 residues. Germline CDR1 SQVTM, CDR2 ANQGSEA. Trimming left V 7 bases short and J 2 bases short, with 14 bases between. Combining the CDR3 with reference TRBV29-1 and TRBJ1-1 gives the whole variable domain SAVISQKPSRDICQRGTSLTIQCQVDSQVTMMFWYRQQPGQSLTLIATANQGSEATYESGFVIDKFPISRPNLTFSTLTVSNMSPEDSSIYLCSAKGDQNTEAFFGQGTRLTVV.

The CDR3 loop reads CASSFTRGTSTDTQYF. The CDR3 coding sequence is TGTGCCAGCAGCTTTACCAGAGGGACTAGCACAGATACGCAGTATTTT. This rearrangement joins TRBV7-6 to TRBJ2-3, with TRBD2 as a possible D gene (6 bases). The CDR3 sequence is 16 residues long. Trimming pared 3 bases from V and 0 bases from J, leaving 13 bases between. CDR1 SGHVS and CDR2 FNYEAQ come from the germline V gene. The whole variable domain, filled in from reference TRBV7-6 and TRBJ2-3, reads GAGVSQSPRYKVTKRGQDVALRCDPISGHVSLYWYRQALGQGPEFLTYFNYEAQQDKSGLPNDRFSAERPEGSISTLTIQRTEQRDSAMYRCASSFTRGTSTDTQYFGPGTRLTVL.

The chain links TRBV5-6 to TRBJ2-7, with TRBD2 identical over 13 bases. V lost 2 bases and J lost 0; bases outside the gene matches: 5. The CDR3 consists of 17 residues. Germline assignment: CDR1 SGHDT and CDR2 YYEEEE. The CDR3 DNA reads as TGTGCCAGCAGCTTTCCTGGGACTAGCGGGGTCTCCTACGAGCAGTACTTC. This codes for CASSFPGTSGVSYEQYF.

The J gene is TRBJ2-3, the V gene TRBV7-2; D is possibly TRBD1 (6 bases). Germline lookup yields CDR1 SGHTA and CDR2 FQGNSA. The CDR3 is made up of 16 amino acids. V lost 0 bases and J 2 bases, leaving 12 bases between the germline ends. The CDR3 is CASSLATGWITDTQYF. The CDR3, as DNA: TGTGCCAGCAGCTTAGCCACAGGGTGGATCACAGATACGCAGTATTTT.

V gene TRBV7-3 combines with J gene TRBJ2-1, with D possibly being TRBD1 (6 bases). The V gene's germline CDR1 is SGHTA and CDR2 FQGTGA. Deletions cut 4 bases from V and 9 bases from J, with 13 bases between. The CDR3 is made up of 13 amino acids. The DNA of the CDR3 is TGTGCCAGCAGCTCGACCAGGGGTAGTGAGCAGTTCTTC. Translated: CASSSTRGSEQFF.

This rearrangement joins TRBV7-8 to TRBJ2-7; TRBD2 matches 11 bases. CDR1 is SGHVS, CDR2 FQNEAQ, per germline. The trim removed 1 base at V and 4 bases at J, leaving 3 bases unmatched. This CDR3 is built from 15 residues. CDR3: CASSLVAGGPYEQYF. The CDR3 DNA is TGTGCCAGCAGCTTAGTAGCGGGAGGGCCTTACGAGCAGTACTTC. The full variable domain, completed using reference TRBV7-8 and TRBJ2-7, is GAGVSQSPRYKVAKRGQDVALRCDPISGHVSLFWYQQALGQGPEFLTYFQNEAQLDKSGLPSDRFFAERPEGSVSTLKIQRTQQEDSAVYLCASSLVAGGPYEQYFGPGTRLTVT.

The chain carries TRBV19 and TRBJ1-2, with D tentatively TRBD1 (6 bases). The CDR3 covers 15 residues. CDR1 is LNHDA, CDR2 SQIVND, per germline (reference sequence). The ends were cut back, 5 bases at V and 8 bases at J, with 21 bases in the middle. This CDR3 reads CASSSRQAGSVGYTF. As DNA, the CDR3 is TGTGCCAGTAGTTCAAGACAGGCTGGAAGTGTGGGCTACACCTTC.

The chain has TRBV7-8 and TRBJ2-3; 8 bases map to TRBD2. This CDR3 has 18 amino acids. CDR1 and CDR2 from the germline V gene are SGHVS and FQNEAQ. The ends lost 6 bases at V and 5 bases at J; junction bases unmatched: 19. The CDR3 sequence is CASRGFRPGGQVLDTQYF. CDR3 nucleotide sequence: TGTGCCAGCAGAGGATTCCGGCCGGGAGGGCAGGTCTTAGATACGCAGTATTTT.

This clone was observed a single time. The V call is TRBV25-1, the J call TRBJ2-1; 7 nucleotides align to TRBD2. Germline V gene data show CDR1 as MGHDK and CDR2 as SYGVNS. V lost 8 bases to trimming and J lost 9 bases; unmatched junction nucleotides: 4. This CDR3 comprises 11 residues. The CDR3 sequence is CASLSGGEQFF. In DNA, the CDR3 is TGTGCCAGCCTGTCGGGAGGTGAGCAGTTCTTC.

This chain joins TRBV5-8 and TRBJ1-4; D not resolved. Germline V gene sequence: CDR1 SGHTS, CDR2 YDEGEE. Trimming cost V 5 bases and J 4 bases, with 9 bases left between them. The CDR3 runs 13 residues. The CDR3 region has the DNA TGTGCCAGCAGAAAACCCAGTAATGAAAAACTGTTTTTT. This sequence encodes CASRKPSNEKLFF.

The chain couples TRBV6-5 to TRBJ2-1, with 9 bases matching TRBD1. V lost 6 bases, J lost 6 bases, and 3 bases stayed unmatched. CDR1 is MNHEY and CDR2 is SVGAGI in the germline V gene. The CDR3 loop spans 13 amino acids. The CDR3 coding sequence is TGTGCCAGCAGCTCGACAGGGGGCAATGAGCAGTTCTTC. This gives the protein CASSSTGGNEQFF.

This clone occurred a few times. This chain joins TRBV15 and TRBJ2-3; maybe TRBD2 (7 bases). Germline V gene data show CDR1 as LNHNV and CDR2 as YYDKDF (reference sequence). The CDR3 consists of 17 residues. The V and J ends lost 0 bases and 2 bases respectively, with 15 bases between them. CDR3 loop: CATSREKTGGHTDTQYF. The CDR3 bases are TGTGCCACCAGCAGAGAAAAAACGGGGGGCCACACAGATACGCAGTATTTT.

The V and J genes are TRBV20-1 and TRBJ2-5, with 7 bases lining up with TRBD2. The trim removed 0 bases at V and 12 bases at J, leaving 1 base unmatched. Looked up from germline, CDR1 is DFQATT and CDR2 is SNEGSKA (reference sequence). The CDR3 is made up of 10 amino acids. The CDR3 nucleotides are TGCAGTGCTAGAGACAGCGGGGAGTACTTC. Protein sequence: CSARDSGEYF.

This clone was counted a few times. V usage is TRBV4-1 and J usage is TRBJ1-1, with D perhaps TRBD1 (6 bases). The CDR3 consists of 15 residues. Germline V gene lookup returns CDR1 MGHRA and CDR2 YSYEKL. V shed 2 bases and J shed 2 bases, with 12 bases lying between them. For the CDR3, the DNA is TGCGCCAGCAGCCAAAGGTGGGGGCGTAACACTGAAGCTTTCTTT. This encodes CASSQRWGRNTEAFF.

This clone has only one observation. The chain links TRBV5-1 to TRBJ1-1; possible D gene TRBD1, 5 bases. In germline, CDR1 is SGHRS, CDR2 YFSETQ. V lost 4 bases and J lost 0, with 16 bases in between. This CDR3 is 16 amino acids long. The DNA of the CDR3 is TGCGCCAGCAGCCCGGAATGGGGGGATCTGAACACTGAAGCTTTCTTT. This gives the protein CASSPEWGDLNTEAFF.